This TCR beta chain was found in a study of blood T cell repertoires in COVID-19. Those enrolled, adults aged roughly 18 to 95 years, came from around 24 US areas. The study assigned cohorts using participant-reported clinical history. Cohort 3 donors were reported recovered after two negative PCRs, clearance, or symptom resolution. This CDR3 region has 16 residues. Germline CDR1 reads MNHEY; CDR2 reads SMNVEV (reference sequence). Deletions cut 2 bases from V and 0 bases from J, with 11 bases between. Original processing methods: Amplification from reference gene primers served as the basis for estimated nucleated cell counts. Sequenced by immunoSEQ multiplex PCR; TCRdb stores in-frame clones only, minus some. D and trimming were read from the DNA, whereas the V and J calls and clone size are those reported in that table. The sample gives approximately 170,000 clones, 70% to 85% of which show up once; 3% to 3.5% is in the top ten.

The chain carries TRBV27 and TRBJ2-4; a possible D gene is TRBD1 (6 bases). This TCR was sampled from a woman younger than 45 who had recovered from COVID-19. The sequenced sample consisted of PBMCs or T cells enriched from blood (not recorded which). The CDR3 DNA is TGTGCCAGCAGTTTAGGGCAGGGGTTAGCCAAAAACATTCAGTACTTC. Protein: CASSLGQGLAKNIQYF.